Described below is a single TCR beta chain sequence and its context. Using immunoSEQ multiplex PCR, the repertoire was profiled, and TCRdb retains in-frame clones only, with some absent. The sample carries about 170,000 clones, 70% to 90% recorded once. This sample stems from a study of blood T cell repertoires in COVID-19. Material for sequencing was peripheral blood. This TCR was sampled from a man aged 45-65 years who had recovered from COVID-19.

The CDR3 region has the DNA TGTGCCAGTAGTCCCGGGACAGGGTATGGCTACACCTTC. This encodes CASSPGTGYGYTF. V and J are TRBV19 and TRBJ1-2; 9 bases match TRBD1. In germline, CDR1 is LNHDA, CDR2 SQIVND (reference sequence). The V gene end was trimmed by 5 bases and the J gene end by 5 bases; junction bases not matched to a gene: 3. The length of the CDR3 is 13 residues. The full variable domain, in which reference TRBV19 and TRBJ1-2 provide the parts outside the CDR3, is DGGITQSPKYLFRKEGQNVTLSCEQNLNHDAMYWYRQDPGQGLRLIYYSQIVNDFQKGDIAEGYSVSREKKESFPLTVTSAQKNPTAFYLCASSPGTGYGYTFGSGTRLTVV.